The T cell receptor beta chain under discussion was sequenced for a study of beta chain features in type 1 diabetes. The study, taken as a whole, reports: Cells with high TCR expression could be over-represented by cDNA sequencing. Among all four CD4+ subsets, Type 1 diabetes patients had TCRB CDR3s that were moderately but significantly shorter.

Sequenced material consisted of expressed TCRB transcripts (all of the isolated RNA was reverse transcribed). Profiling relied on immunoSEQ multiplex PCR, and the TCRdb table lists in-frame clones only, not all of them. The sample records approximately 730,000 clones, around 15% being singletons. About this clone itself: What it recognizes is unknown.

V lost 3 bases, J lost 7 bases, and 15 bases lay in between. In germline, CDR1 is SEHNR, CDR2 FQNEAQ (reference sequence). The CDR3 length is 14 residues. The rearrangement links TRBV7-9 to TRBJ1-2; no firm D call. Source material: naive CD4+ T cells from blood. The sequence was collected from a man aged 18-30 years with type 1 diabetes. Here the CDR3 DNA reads TGTGCCAGCAGCTTGATTTTAGGTTGGGCTGGCTACACCTTC. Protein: CASSLILGWAGYTF.